This TCR beta chain was sequenced for a study of shared clonotypes between healthy human individuals. Study-level points and caveats: Non-shared clonotypes displayed generation probabilities falling below those of clonotypes present in all four donors.

Terminally differentiated effector memory CD45RA+ cells were excluded by CCR7 positive selection of CD45RO-negative cells. Produced via immunoSEQ multiplex PCR; TCRdb's table is partial and in-frame only. The sample yields about 2,200,000 clones, more than 85% seen once. This clone has just one count. Its antigen remains unknown. Germline values: CDR1 LNHNV, CDR2 YYDKDF (reference sequence). Losses at the gene ends were 3 bases for V and 3 bases for J; bases not matched to a gene: 6. The CDR3 totals 17 residues. J is TRBJ2-2 and V is TRBV15, with TRBD1 identical over 11 bases. What was sequenced was naive CD8+ T cells from PBMCs. The sequence came from a man aged 18-30 years in good health. Some clones in this sample may be carry-over from other donors' samples. As DNA, the CDR3 is TGTGCCACCAGCAGCCCGGACAGGGGGCTGGACACCGGGGAGCTGTTTTTT. Protein sequence: CATSSPDRGLDTGELFF.